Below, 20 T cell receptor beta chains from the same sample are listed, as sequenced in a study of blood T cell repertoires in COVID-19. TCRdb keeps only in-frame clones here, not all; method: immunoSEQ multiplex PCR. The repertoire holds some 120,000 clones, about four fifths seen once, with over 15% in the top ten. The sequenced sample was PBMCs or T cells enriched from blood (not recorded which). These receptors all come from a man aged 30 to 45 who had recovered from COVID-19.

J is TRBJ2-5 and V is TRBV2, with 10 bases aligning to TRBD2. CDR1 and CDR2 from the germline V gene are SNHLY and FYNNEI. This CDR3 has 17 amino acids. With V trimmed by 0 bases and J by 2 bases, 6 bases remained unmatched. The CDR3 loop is CASSEAELAGPQETQYF. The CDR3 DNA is TGTGCCAGCAGTGAAGCGGAACTAGCGGGGCCTCAAGAGACCCAGTACTTC.

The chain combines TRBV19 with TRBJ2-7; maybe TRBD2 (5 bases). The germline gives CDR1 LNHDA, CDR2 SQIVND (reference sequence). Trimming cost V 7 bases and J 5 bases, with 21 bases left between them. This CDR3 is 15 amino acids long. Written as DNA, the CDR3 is TGTGCCAGTACCCGCGACTATCCTGGCTTGGACGAGCAGTACTTC. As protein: CASTRDYPGLDEQYF.

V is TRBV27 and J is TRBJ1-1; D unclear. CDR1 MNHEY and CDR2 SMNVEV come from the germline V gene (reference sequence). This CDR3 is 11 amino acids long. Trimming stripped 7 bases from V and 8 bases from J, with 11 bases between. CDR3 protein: CASIGSAEAFF. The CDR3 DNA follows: TGTGCCAGCATCGGGAGTGCAGAAGCTTTCTTT.

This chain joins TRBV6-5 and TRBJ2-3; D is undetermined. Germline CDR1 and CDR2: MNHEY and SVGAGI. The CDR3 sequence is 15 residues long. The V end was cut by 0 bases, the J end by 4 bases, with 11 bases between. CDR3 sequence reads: CASSYSIVHADTQYF. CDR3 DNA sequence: TGTGCCAGCAGTTACTCGATAGTGCACGCAGATACGCAGTATTTT.

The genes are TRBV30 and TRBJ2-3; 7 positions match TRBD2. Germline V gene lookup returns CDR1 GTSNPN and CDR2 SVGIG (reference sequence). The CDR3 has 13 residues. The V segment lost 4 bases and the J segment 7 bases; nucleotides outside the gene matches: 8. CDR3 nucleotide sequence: TGTGCCTGGAAAGGAAGCGGGACTTATACGCAGTATTTT. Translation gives CAWKGSGTYTQYF. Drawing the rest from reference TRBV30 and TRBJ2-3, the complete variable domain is SQTIHQWPATLVQPVGSPLSLECTVEGTSNPNLYWYRQAAGRGLQLLFYSVGIGQISSEVPQNLSASRPQDRQFILSSKKLLLSDSGFYLCAWKGSGTYTQYFGPGTRLTVL.

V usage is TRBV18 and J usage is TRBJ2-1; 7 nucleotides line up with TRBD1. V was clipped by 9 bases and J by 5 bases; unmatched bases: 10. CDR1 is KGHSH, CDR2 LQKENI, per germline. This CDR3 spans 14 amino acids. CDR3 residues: CASCDRTGDNEQFF. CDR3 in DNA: TGTGCCAGTTGCGACCGGACAGGTGACAATGAGCAGTTCTTC.

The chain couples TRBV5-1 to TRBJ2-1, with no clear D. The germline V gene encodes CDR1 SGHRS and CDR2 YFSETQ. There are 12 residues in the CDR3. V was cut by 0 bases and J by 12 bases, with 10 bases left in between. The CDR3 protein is CASSLEASRQFF. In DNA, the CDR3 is TGCGCCAGCAGCTTGGAAGCCTCTCGGCAGTTCTTC.

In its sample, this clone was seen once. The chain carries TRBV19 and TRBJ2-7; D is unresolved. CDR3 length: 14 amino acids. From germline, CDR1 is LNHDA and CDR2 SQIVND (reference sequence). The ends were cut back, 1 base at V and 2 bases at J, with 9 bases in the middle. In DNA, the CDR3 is TGTGCCAGTAGTATAGGAACAAGCGCCTACGAGCAGTACTTC. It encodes CASSIGTSAYEQYF.

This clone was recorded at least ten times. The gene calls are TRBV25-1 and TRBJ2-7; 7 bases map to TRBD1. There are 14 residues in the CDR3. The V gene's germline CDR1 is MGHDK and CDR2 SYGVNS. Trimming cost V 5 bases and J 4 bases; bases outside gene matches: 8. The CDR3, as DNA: TGTGCCAGCAGTTTGGCAGGGGGTGTGTACGAGCAGTACTTC. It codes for CASSLAGGVYEQYF.

For the CDR3, the DNA is TGTGCCAGCAGCCAAGGCCCCAGGGACTATGGCTACACCTTC. It yields the protein CASSQGPRDYGYTF. The chain is built from TRBV14 and TRBJ1-2; weak D call: TRBD1 (5 bases). CDR1 and CDR2 (germline): SGHDN, FVKESK. V lost 1 base to trimming and J lost 3 bases, with 9 bases between them. CDR3 length: 14 amino acids.

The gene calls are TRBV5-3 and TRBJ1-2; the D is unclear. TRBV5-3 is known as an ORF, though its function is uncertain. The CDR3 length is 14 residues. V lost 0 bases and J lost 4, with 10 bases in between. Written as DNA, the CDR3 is TGTGCCAGAAGCTTGGTGGGCAGGATCTATGGCTACACCTTC. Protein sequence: CARSLVGRIYGYTF.

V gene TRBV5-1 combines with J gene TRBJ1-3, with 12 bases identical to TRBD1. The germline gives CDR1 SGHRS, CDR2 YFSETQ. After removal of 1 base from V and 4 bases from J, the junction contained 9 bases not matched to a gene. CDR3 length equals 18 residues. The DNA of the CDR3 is TGCGCCAGCAGCTTGTTGTGGGACAGGGGGCAATCAGGAAACACCATATATTTT. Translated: CASSLLWDRGQSGNTIYF. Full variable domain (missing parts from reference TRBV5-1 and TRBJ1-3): KAGVTQTPRYLIKTRGQQVTLSCSPISGHRSVSWYQQTPGQGLQFLFEYFSETQRNKGNFPGRFSGRQFSNSRSEMNVSTLELGDSALYLCASSLLWDRGQSGNTIYFGEGSWLTVV.

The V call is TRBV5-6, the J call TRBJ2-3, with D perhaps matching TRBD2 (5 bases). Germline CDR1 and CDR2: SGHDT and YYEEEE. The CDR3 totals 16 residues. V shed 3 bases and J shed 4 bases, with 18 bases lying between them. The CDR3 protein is CASSSALLEVADTQYF. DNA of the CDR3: TGTGCCAGCAGCTCCGCCCTACTAGAGGTGGCAGATACGCAGTATTTT. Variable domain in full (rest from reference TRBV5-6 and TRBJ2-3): DAGVTQSPTHLIKTRGQQVTLRCSPKSGHDTVSWYQQALGQGPQFIFQYYEEEERQRGNFPDRFSGHQFPNYSSELNVNALLLGDSALYLCASSSALLEVADTQYFGPGTRLTVL.

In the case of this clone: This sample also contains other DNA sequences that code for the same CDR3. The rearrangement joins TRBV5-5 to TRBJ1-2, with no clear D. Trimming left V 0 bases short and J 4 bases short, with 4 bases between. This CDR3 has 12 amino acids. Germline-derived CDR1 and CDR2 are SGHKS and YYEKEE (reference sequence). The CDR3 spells CASSLDGYGYTF. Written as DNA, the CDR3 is TGTGCCAGCAGCTTGGACGGCTATGGCTACACCTTC.

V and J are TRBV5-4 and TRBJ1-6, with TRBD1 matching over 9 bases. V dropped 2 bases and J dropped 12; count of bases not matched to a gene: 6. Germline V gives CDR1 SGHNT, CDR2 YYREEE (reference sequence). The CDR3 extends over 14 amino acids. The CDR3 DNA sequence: TGTGCCAGCAGCTTAACGGGACAGGGACGACCCCTCCACTTT. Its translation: CASSLTGQGRPLHF. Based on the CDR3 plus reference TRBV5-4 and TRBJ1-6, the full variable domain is ETGVTQSPTHLIKTRGQQVTLRCSSQSGHNTVSWYQQALGQGPQFIFQYYREEENGRGNFPPRFSGLQFPNYSSELNVNALELDDSALYLCASSLTGQGRPLHFGNGTRLTVT.

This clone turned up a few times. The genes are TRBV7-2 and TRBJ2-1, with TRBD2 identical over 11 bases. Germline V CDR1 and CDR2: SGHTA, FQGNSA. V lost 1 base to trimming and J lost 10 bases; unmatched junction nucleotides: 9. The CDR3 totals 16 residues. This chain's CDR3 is CASSLEATSGSREQFF. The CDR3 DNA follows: TGTGCCAGCAGCTTAGAAGCCACTAGCGGGAGCAGGGAGCAGTTCTTC.

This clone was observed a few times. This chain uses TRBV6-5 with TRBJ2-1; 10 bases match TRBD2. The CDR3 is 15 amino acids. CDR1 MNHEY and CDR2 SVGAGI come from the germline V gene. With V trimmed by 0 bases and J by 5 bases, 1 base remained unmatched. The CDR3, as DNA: TGTGCCAGCAGTTACTCGACTAGCGGGCACAATGAGCAGTTCTTC. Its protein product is CASSYSTSGHNEQFF.

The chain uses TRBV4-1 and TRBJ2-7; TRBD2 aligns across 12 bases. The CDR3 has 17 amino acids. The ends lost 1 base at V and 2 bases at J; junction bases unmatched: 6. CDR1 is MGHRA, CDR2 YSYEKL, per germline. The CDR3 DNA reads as TGCGCCAGCAGCCAAGGGAGGACTAGCGGGACTGCCTACGAGCAGTACTTC. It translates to CASSQGRTSGTAYEQYF.

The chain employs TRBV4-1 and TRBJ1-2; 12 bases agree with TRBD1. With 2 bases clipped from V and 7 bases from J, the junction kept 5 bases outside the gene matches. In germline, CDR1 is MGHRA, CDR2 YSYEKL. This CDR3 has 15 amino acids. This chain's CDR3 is CASSQYGTGGFGYTF. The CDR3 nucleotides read TGCGCCAGCAGCCAATACGGGACAGGGGGCTTTGGCTACACCTTC.

The CDR3: CASSPDREGSPLHF. DNA for the CDR3: TGCGCCAGCAGCCCCGACAGGGAAGGTTCACCCCTCCACTTT. J is TRBJ1-6 and V is TRBV5-1, with TRBD1 identical over 7 bases. Germline values: CDR1 SGHRS, CDR2 YFSETQ. The ends lost 4 bases at V and 9 bases at J; junction bases unmatched: 7. The CDR3 runs to 14 residues.